The rows below give T cell receptor beta chains drawn from one sample of a study of PD-L1 blockade in urothelial cancer. Only in-frame clones appear in the TCRdb table, and some are missing; sequencing was by immunoSEQ multiplex PCR. The sample holds about 88,000 clones; approximately 91% are singletons and the top ten take 7.5% to 10%. The sequenced sample was PBMCs, obtained around atezolizumab (anti-PD-L1) treatment. The receptors shown here come from a man aged 55 to 70 with urothelial cancer. CDR3s include the opening cysteine and the closing phenylalanine or tryptophan. The order of the fields is J gene, clone size, V gene, D gene, CDR3 protein, CDR3 DNA. The D gene is left open where the match is weak. Expanded clones get a size class; other rows say once, few or many, or leave the size out.

j_gene: TRBJ2-2
abundance: NA
v_gene: TRBV25-1
d_gene: NA
CDR3aa: CASSEAQGGTGELFF
CDR3nt: TGTGCCAGCAGTGAGGCACAGGGTGGCACCGGGGAGCTGTTTTTT

j_gene: TRBJ2-2
abundance: few
v_gene: TRBV5-1
d_gene: NA
CDR3aa: CASSRTRDGELFF
CDR3nt: TGCGCCAGCAGTCGAACTAGAGACGGGGAGCTGTTTTTT

j_gene: TRBJ2-3
abundance: NA
v_gene: TRBV5-4
d_gene: NA
CDR3aa: CASSFNRDKGQYF
CDR3nt: TGTGCCAGCAGCTTTAACCGGGACAAAGGGCAGTATTTT

j_gene: TRBJ1-3
abundance: NA
v_gene: TRBV28
d_gene: TRBD1
CDR3aa: CASRTGVQGAGNTIYF
CDR3nt: TGTGCCAGCCGAACTGGCGTACAGGGGGCCGGAAACACCATATATTTT

j_gene: TRBJ1-4
abundance: NA
v_gene: TRBV7-2
d_gene: NA
CDR3aa: CASSLVPGSEKLFF
CDR3nt: TGTGCCAGCAGCTTAGTTCCGGGTAGTGAAAAACTGTTTTTT

j_gene: TRBJ2-3
abundance: NA
v_gene: TRBV19
d_gene: TRBD1
CDR3aa: CATKGAADTQYF
CDR3nt: TGTGCCACCAAGGGGGCGGCAGATACGCAGTATTTT

j_gene: TRBJ2-7
abundance: NA
v_gene: TRBV5-4
d_gene: TRBD2
CDR3aa: CASSLRTSGDHEQYF
CDR3nt: TGTGCCAGCAGCTTGAGGACTAGCGGGGACCACGAGCAGTACTTC

j_gene: TRBJ2-2
abundance: NA
v_gene: TRBV11-1
d_gene: TRBD1
CDR3aa: CASSPQGADTGELFF
CDR3nt: TGTGCCAGCAGCCCGCAGGGGGCTGACACCGGGGAGCTGTTTTTT

j_gene: TRBJ2-7
abundance: NA
v_gene: TRBV7-7
d_gene: TRBD1
CDR3aa: CASSPDRDSFEQYF
CDR3nt: TGTGCTAGCAGCCCCGACAGGGATTCTTTTGAGCAGTACTTC

j_gene: TRBJ1-2
abundance: NA
v_gene: TRBV28
d_gene: NA
CDR3aa: CASSLQNYGYTF
CDR3nt: TGTGCCAGCAGTTTACAGAACTATGGCTACACCTTC

j_gene: TRBJ2-7
abundance: NA
v_gene: TRBV13
d_gene: TRBD1
CDR3aa: CASSQPGTGEEDEQYF
CDR3nt: TGTGCCAGCAGCCAACCTGGGACAGGGGAGGAGGACGAGCAGTACTTC

j_gene: TRBJ2-7
abundance: NA
v_gene: TRBV30
d_gene: NA
CDR3aa: CAWRIPGLSSQF
CDR3nt: TGTGCCTGGAGGATTCCGGGACTTAGCTCTCAATTC